The present T cell receptor (beta chain) was sequenced within a study of human T cells and chemical hapten exposure. Whole-study findings and limits: The study found expanded TCRs formed significantly more large CDR3 similarity clusters than controls.

As for this clonotype: As yet, its antigen is unknown.

Time point specified: patch test 1, 2 weeks after DPC sensitization. Treatment: therapeutic diphenylcyclopropenone sensitization with weekly scalp DPC. V lost 1 base and J lost 5, with 4 bases in between. Germline V gene lookup returns CDR1 LNHDA and CDR2 SQIVND (reference sequence). CDR3 length: 12 amino acids. Under the authors' procedure: Sample TCR counts, which ranged from roughly 23,224 to 750,000, had a median of roughly 100,000. In TCRdb, the RACE reads were re-called with MiXCR into one record per CDR3 protein. The V and J calls were not made by the authors but by TCRdb's processing. The sample has 180,000 or so distinct CDR3 sequences; about 14% are singletons.

This sequence was found in a young woman with alopecia areata. Some clones in this sample may be carry-over from other donors' samples. V is TRBV19 and J is TRBJ2-3; D unclear. The specimen comprised whole blood, sampled in connection with sensitization to the hapten diphenylcyclopropenone (DPC). The CDR3, as DNA: TGTGCCAGTAGTATAGGGGGAGATACGCAGTATTTT. Translation gives CASSIGGDTQYF. Together with reference TRBV19 and TRBJ2-3, the CDR3 gives the full variable domain: DGGITQSPKYLFRKEGQNVTLSCEQNLNHDAMYWYRQDPGQGLRLIYYSQIVNDFQKGDIAEGYSVSREKKESFPLTVTSAQKNPTAFYLCASSIGGDTQYFGPGTRLTVL.